This T cell receptor (beta chain) emerged from a study of T cells in Graves' hyperthyroidism and ophthalmopathy. This clonotype has ten or more counts. Amplified TCR beta CDR3 regions derived from RNA transcripts. With the HTBI primer set, the TCR CDR3 went through a first round of RT-PCR. One entry per CDR3 protein results from TCRdb running MiXCR on the multiplex PCR reads. The table includes around 270,000 distinct CDR3 sequences, approximately 18% detected once. CDR3 length: 15 residues. Germline V gene data show CDR1 as ENHRY and CDR2 as SYGVKD. Trimming cost V 2 bases and J 6 bases; bases outside gene matches: 4.

Sequencing used blood. This sequence was found in a man aged 45-60 years with Graves' ophthalmopathy. V gene TRBV10-3 combines with J gene TRBJ1-5, with 10 bases aligning to TRBD1. CDR3 sequence: CAISERGQGGQPQHF. In DNA, the CDR3 is TGTGCCATCAGTGAGCGTGGACAGGGGGGTCAGCCCCAGCATTTT.